The present entry profiles one TCR beta chain with its context. Its antigen is currently not known. Base qualities were left out, and no much larger clone turns up one base away. This sample stems from a study of CD4 and CD8 cells across lung adenocarcinoma regions (dated by TCRdb to the late 2010s). In the study overall: Intratumor heterogeneity of the T cell receptor repertoire was examined by comparing tumor centers with tumor margins.

Donors were patients with localized lung adenocarcinoma, a subtype of non-small cell lung cancer. Samples were obtained from the centers of localized lung adenocarcinomas. For TCR repertoire analysis, CD8+ T cells from tumor tissue were profiled separately from CD4+ T cells. The method behind the library was PCR. Sequenced using a HiSeq X Ten. Clones were called with MiXCR by TCRdb after fastp trimmed the public reads at Q25, and only in-frame beta chains were retained. Rows with one shared CDR3 protein collapse into an entry with the most common genes and DNA. In all, the sample holds about 20,000 distinct CDR3 sequences, and roughly 51% of those were seen once. The top ten constitute around 57% of the sample. The CDR3, from cysteine to phenylalanine, totals 15 residues. Solely the CDR3 DNA is kept, with 45 bases framed from the first base. CDR1 and CDR2 were assigned from the germline V gene (reference sequence) as SSHAT and FNYEAQ. V is cut back by 3 bases and J by 2 bases, with 5 bases in the junction unmatched.

The V and J segments used are TRBV7-7 and TRBJ2-3, and TRBD1 matches 7 of the central bases. Sample: CD8+ T cells from the center of a lung tumor. Read against the paper, the sample's cell subset or site label means: tumor center region. This clonotype was obtained from a female donor with lung adenocarcinoma. The CD4 and CD8 labels of this study may be unreliable. The CDR3 in this case is CASSLGDSFTDTQYF. Here is the DNA: TGTGCCAGCAGCTTGGGGGACAGTTTCACAGATACGCAGTATTTT.